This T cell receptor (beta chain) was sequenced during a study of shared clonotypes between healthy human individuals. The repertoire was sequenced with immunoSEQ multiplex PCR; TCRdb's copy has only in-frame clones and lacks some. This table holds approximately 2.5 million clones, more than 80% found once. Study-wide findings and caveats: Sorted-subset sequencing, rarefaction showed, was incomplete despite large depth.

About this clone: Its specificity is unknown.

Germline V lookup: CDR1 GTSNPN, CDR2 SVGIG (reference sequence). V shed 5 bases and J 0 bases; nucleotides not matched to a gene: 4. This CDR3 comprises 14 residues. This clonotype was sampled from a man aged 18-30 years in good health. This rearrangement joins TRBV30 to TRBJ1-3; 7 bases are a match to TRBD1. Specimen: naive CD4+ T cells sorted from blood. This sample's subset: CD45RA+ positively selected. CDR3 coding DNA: TGTGCCTGGGGTAGGACAGGCTCTGGAAACACCATATATTTT. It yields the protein CAWGRTGSGNTIYF.